A selection of T cell receptor beta chains follows, all from one sample in a study of blood T cell repertoires in COVID-19. Measured with immunoSEQ multiplex PCR; TCRdb has only the in-frame clones, and not every one. This sample carries under 300,000 clones, about nine tenths of them seen once, and the ten largest clones take 6.2%. The sample consisted of peripheral blood. All receptors derive from a man in his sixties with acute or convalescent COVID-19. Each CDR3 is given with its conserved first and last residue. D genes are given only for firm matches. Size values are once, few and many counts, or a class for expanded clones, and some rows have none.

TRBJ2-4,.,.,TRBV11-2,TGTGCCAGCAGCGAGAGTTCGGCCAAAAACATTCAGTACTTC,CASSESSAKNIQYF
TRBJ2-5,TRBD1,few,TRBV19,TGTGCCAGTAGTACAAGACAGGGAAGTATGGAGACCCAGTACTTC,CASSTRQGSMETQYF
TRBJ1-3,.,.,TRBV11-2,TGTGCCAGCAGTCTTAGGTCGGGCTCTGGAAACACCATATATTTT,CASSLRSGSGNTIYF
TRBJ2-5,.,.,TRBV28,TGTGCCAGCACCAGGCAGGGGTTGGTAGAGACCCAGTACTTC,CASTRQGLVETQYF
TRBJ2-2,.,.,TRBV18,TGTGCCAGCTCACCTCCTTCCACCGGGGAGCTGTTTTTT,CASSPPSTGELFF
TRBJ2-5,TRBD2,once,TRBV28,TGTGCCAGCCTCGGGGGGGCCCGATGGGTGGAGACCCAGTACTTC,CASLGGARWVETQYF
TRBJ1-1,.,.,TRBV28,TGTGCCAGCAGTTTACCCGGGAACACTGAAGCTTTCTTT,CASSLPGNTEAFF
TRBJ1-2,TRBD1,.,TRBV4-3,TGCGCCAGCAGCCCACAGAGACAGGGATATGATCGTGGTGGCTACACCTTC,CASSPQRQGYDRGGYTF
TRBJ2-7,TRBD1,.,TRBV27,TGTGCCAGCACTCCAACCCCAGGGGGCACGGAGCAGTACTTC,CASTPTPGGTEQYF
TRBJ2-7,TRBD2,once,TRBV7-2,TGTGCCAGCAGTAGCGGGAAAACCTCCTACGAGCAGTACTTC,CASSSGKTSYEQYF
TRBJ1-4,.,.,TRBV28,TGTGCCAGCAAGGCAGGGAATGAAAAACTGTTTTTT,CASKAGNEKLFF
TRBJ1-1,TRBD1,.,TRBV5-1,TGCGCCAGCAGCCCCGGACAGGGGGCGAACACTGAAGCTTTCTTT,CASSPGQGANTEAFF
TRBJ2-4,.,.,TRBV11-3,TGTGCCAGCAGCTTAGCGGTCCCCCCGAACCACATTCAGTACTTC,CASSLAVPPNHIQYF
TRBJ1-1,TRBD1,.,TRBV5-1,TGCGCCACCAGGGGGGGTTGGAACACTGAAGCTTTCTTT,CATRGGWNTEAFF
TRBJ2-1,.,.,TRBV11-3,TGTGCCAGCAGCTTGTCCGAACTCTACAATGAGCAGTTCTTC,CASSLSELYNEQFF
TRBJ2-7,.,.,TRBV2,TGTGCCAGCAGTGCGGTTTACGAGCAGTACTTC,CASSAVYEQYF
TRBJ1-2,.,.,TRBV30,TGTGCCTGGAGAATGGGAGGGGTTGGGGGCTACACCTTC,CAWRMGGVGGYTF
TRBJ1-5,.,.,TRBV6-1,TGTGCCAGCAGTGAAGGACAGTATAGCAATCAGCCCCAGCATTTT,CASSEGQYSNQPQHF
TRBJ2-1,.,.,TRBV11-3,TGTGCCAGCAGCTTATATCTCCGGGACTTTCCGTACAATGAGCAGTTCTTC,CASSLYLRDFPYNEQFF
TRBJ1-2,.,.,TRBV27,TGTGCCAGCAGTTTATCGACAGCCCTGGATGGCTACACCTTC,CASSLSTALDGYTF
TRBJ2-1,TRBD1,once,TRBV19,TGTGCCAGTAGTGCCCCGGGACAGGGGCCGATAATAGGGTCCTACAATGAGCAGTTCTTC,CASSAPGQGPIIGSYNEQFF
TRBJ2-7,TRBD1,.,TRBV11-2,TGTGCCAGCAGCCAGGGGGTCGAAGGCTACGAGCAGTACTTC,CASSQGVEGYEQYF
TRBJ1-1,.,.,TRBV12-5,TGTGCTAGTGGTTTGTTTTTCTACTCGGTGAGTAGAAGAGACACTGAAGCTTTCTTT,CASGLFFYSVSRRDTEAFF
TRBJ2-5,TRBD2,.,TRBV5-6,TGTGCCAGCAGCTCCAGAGGGGGGCGACTAGCGGGAGAAGAGACCCAGTACTTC,CASSSRGGRLAGEETQYF
TRBJ1-5,TRBD1,.,TRBV27,TGTGCCAGCAGTGGCAGGGGGCGCGGCAATCAGCCCCAGCATTTT,CASSGRGRGNQPQHF